The T cell receptor (beta chain) under discussion was sequenced for a study of blood T cell repertoires in COVID-19. Clones were read by immunoSEQ multiplex PCR, and TCRdb kept only the in-frame ones, dropping some. The sample yields 350,000 or so clones, approximately 86% seen once. Only one count was recorded for this clone. Trimming removed 3 bases from V and 5 bases from J, with 16 bases in between. The germline gives CDR1 LGHNA, CDR2 YSLEER. The CDR3 contains 15 residues. The sequenced material came from PBMCs or T cells enriched from blood (not recorded which). The origin of this receptor is a woman between 35 and 50 years old with acute COVID-19. The chain recombines TRBV4-3 with TRBJ2-5, with D perhaps TRBD2 (5 bases). The CDR3 DNA reads as TGCGCCAGCAGCCACAACGCGGGCCCCGGGGAGACCCAGTACTTC. This sequence encodes CASSHNAGPGETQYF.